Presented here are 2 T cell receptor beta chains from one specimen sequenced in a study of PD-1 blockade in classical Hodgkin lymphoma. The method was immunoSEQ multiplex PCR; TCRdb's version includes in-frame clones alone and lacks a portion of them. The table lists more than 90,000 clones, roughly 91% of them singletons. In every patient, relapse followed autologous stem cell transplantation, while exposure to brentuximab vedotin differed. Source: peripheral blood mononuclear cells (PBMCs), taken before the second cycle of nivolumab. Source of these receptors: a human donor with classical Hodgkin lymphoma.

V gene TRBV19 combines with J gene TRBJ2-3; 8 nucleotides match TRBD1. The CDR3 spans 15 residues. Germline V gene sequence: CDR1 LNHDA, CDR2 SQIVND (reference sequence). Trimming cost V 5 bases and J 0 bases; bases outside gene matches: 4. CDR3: CASSWDRLSTDTQYF. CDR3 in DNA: TGTGCCAGTAGTTGGGACAGGTTGAGCACAGATACGCAGTATTTT. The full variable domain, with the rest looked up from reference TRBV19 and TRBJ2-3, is DGGITQSPKYLFRKEGQNVTLSCEQNLNHDAMYWYRQDPGQGLRLIYYSQIVNDFQKGDIAEGYSVSREKKESFPLTVTSAQKNPTAFYLCASSWDRLSTDTQYFGPGTRLTVL.

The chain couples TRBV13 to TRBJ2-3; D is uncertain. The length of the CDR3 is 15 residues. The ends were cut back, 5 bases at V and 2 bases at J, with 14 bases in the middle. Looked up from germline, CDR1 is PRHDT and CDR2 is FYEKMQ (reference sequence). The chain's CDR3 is CASSNPDGYTDTQYF. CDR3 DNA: TGTGCCAGCAGCAACCCGGACGGATACACAGATACGCAGTATTTT. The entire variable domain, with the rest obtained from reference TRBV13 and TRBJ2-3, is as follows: AAGVIQSPRHLIKEKRETATLKCYPIPRHDTVYWYQQGPGQDPQFLISFYEKMQSDKGSIPDRFSAQQFSDYHSELNMSSLELGDSALYFCASSNPDGYTDTQYFGPGTRLTVL.